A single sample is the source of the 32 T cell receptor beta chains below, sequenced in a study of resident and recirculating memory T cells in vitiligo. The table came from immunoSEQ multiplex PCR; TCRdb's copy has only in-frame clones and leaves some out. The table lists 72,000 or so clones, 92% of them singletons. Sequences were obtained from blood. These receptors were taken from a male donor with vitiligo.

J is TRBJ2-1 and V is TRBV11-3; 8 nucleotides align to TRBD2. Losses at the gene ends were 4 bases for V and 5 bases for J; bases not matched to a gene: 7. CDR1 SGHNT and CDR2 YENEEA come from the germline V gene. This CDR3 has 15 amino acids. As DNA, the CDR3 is TGTGCCAGCAGCTATAGCGGGGAGTTAAACAATGAGCAGTTCTTC. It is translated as CASSYSGELNNEQFF.

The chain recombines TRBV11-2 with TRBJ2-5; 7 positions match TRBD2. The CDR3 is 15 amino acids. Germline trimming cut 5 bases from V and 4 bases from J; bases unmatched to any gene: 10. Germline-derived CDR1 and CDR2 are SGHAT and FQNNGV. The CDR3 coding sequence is TGTGCCAGCAGCCTCGGCCTGGGGGGGGGAGAGACCCAGTACTTC. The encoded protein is CASSLGLGGGETQYF.

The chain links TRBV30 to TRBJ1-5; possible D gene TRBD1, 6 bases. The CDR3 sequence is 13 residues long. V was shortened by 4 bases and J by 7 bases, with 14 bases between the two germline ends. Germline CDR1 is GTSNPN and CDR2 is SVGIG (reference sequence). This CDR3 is CAWNKGGGQPQHF. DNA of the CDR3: TGTGCCTGGAACAAGGGAGGGGGACAGCCCCAGCATTTT.

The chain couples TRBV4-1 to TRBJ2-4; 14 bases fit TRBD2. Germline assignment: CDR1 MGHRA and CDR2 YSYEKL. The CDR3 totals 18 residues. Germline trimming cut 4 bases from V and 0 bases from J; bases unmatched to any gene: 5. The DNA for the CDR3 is TGCGCCAGCAGCCTCGGACTAGCGGGAGGTCTAGCCAAAAACATTCAGTACTTC. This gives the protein CASSLGLAGGLAKNIQYF.

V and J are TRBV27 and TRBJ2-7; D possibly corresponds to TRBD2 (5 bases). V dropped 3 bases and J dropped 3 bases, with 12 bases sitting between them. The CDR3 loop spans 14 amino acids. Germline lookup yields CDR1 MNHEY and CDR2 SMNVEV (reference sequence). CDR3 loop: CASSFAGTVYEQYF. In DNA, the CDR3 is TGTGCCAGCAGTTTCGCGGGCACCGTCTACGAGCAGTACTTC.

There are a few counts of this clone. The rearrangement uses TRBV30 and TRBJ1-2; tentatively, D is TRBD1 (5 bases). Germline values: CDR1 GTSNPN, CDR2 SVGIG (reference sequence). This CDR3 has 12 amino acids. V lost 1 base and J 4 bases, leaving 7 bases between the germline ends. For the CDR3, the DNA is TGTGCCTGGAGTGGGGGCACCTATGGCTACACCTTC. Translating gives CAWSGGTYGYTF. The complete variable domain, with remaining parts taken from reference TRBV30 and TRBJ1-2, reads SQTIHQWPATLVQPVGSPLSLECTVEGTSNPNLYWYRQAAGRGLQLLFYSVGIGQISSEVPQNLSASRPQDRQFILSSKKLLLSDSGFYLCAWSGGTYGYTFGSGTRLTVV.

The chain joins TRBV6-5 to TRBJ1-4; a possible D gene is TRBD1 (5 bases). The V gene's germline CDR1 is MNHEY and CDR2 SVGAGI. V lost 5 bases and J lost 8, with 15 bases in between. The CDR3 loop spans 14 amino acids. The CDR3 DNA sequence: TGTGCCAGCAGTCGACCAGGGCCCCGAGAAAAACTGTTTTTT. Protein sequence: CASSRPGPREKLFF.

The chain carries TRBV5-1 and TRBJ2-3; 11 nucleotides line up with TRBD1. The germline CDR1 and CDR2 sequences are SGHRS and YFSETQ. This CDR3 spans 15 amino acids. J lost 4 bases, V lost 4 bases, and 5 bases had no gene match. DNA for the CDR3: TGCGCCAGCAGCCGCCGGGACAGGGGGGCAGATACGCAGTATTTT. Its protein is CASSRRDRGADTQYF.

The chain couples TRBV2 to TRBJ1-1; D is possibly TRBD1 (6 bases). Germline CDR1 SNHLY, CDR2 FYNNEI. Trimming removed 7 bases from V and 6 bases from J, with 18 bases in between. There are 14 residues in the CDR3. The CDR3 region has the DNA TGTGCCAGCAACAGACAAAGGACAGACCCTGAAGCTTTCTTT. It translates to CASNRQRTDPEAFF.

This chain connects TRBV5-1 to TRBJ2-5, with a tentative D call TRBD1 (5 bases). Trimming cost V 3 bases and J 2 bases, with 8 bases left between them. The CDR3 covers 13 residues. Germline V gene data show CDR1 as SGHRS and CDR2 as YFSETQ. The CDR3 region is CASSSTGQETQYF. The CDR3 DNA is TGCGCCAGCAGCTCCACAGGTCAAGAGACCCAGTACTTC.

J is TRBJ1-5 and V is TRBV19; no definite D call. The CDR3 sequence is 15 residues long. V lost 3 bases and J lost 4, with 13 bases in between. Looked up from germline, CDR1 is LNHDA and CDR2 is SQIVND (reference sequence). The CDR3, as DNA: TGTGCCAGTAGTATTGACGGGGAATGGAATCAGCCCCAGCATTTT. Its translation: CASSIDGEWNQPQHF.

Here the CDR3 DNA reads TGTGCCATCAGTGAGTCGAGTGTATTTCAAGCCAAAAACATTCAGTACTTC. This gives the protein CAISESSVFQAKNIQYF. The chain has TRBV10-3 and TRBJ2-4; D not certain. This CDR3 is built from 17 residues. Trimming removed 0 bases at V and 0 bases at J, with 12 bases between. Germline CDR1 and CDR2: ENHRY and SYGVKD.

The CDR3 DNA is TGTGCCAGCAGCTCCTACTCCTACGAGCAGTACTTC. Residues: CASSSYSYEQYF. This chain uses TRBV2 with TRBJ2-7; D gene ambiguous. Per the germline V gene, CDR1 is SNHLY and CDR2 is FYNNEI. The CDR3 length is 12 residues. V gave up 6 bases and J gave up 0 bases, with 6 bases separating them.

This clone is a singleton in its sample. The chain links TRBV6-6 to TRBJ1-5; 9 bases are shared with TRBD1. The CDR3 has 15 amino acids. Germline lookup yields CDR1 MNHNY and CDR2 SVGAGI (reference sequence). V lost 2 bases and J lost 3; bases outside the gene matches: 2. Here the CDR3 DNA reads TGTGCCAGCAGTTACCGGGACAGGGTCAATCAGCCCCAGCATTTT. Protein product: CASSYRDRVNQPQHF.

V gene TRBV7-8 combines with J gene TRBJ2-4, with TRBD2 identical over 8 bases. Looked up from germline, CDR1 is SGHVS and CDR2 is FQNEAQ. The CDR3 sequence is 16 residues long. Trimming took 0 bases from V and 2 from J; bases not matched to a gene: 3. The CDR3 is CASSLAGGETKNIQYF. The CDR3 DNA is TGTGCCAGCAGCTTAGCCGGGGGGGAAACCAAAAACATTCAGTACTTC.

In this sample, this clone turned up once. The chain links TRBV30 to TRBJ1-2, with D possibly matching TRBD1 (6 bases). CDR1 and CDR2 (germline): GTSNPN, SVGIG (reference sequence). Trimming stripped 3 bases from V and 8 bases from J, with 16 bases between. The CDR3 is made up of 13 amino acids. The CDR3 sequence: CAWRHQGRLGYTF. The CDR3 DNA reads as TGTGCCTGGAGGCATCAGGGGCGCCTCGGCTACACCTTC.

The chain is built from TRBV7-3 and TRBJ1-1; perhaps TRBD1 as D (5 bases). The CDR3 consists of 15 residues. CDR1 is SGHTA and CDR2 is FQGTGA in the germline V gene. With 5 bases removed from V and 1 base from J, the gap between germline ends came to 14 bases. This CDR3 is CASSPAGPRNTEAFF. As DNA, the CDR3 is TGTGCCAGCAGCCCCGCGGGACCTCGGAACACTGAAGCTTTCTTT.

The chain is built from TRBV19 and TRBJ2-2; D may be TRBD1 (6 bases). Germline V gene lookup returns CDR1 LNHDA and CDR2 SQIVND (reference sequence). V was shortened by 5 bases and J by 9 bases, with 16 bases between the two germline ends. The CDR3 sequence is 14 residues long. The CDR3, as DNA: TGTGCCAGTAGTTGGACAGTTTTAAGCCGGGAGCTGTTTTTT. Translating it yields CASSWTVLSRELFF. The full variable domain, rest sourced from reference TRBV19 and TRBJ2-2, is DGGITQSPKYLFRKEGQNVTLSCEQNLNHDAMYWYRQDPGQGLRLIYYSQIVNDFQKGDIAEGYSVSREKKESFPLTVTSAQKNPTAFYLCASSWTVLSRELFFGEGSRLTVL.

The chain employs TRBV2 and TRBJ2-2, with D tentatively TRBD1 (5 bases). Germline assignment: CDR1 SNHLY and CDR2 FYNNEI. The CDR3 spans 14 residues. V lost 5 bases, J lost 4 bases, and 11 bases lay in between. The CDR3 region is CASSIQGSTGELFF. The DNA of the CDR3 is TGTGCCAGCAGTATCCAGGGTTCCACCGGGGAGCTGTTTTTT.

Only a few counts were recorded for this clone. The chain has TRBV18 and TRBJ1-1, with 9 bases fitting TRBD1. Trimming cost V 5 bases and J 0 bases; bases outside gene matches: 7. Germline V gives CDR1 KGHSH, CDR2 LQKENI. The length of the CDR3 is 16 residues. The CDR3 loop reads CASSADRGTMNTEAFF. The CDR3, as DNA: TGTGCCAGCTCAGCGGACAGGGGTACCATGAACACTGAAGCTTTCTTT.

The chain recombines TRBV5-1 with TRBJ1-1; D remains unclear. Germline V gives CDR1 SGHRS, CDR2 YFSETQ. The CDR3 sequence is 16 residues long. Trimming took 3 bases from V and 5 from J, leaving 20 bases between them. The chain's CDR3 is CASSSGSLGWETEAFF. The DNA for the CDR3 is TGCGCCAGCAGCTCGGGGTCTCTCGGGTGGGAGACTGAAGCTTTCTTT.

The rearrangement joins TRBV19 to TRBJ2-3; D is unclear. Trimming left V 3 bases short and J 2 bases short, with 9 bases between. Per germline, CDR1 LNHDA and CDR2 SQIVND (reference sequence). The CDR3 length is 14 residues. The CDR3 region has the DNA TGTGCCAGTAGTATCCGGGTACCCACAGATACGCAGTATTTT. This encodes CASSIRVPTDTQYF.

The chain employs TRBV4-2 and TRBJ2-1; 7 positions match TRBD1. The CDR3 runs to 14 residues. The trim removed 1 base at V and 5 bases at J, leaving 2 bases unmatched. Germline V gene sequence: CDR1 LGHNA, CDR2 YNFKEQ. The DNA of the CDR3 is TGTGCCAGCAGCCAAGTTGACAGGGACAATGAGCAGTTCTTC. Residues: CASSQVDRDNEQFF.

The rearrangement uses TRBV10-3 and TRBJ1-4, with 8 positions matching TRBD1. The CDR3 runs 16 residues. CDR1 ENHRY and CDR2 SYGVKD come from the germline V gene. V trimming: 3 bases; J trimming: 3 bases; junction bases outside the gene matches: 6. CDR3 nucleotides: TGTGCCATCAGTGACCCAGGACAGGGCTCTAATGAAAAACTGTTTTTT. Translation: CAISDPGQGSNEKLFF.

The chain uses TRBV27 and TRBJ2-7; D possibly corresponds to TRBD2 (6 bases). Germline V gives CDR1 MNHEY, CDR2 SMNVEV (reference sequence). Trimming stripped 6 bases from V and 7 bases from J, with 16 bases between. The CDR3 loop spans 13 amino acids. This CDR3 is CASSWKYRGEQYF. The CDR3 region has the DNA TGTGCCAGCAGCTGGAAATATCGGGGGGAGCAGTACTTC.

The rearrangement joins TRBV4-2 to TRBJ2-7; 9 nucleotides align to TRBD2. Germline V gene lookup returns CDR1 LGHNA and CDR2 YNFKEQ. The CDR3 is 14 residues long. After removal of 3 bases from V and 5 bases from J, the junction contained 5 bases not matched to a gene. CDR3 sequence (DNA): TGTGCCAGCAGCCACGGGACTAGCTTCCACGAGCAGTACTTC. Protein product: CASSHGTSFHEQYF.

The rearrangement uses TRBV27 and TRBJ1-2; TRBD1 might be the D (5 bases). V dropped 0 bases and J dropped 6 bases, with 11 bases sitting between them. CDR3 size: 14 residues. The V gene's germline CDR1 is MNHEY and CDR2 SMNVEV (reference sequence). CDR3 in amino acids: CASSLSTRANGYTF. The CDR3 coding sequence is TGTGCCAGCAGTTTATCAACCAGGGCGAATGGCTACACCTTC.

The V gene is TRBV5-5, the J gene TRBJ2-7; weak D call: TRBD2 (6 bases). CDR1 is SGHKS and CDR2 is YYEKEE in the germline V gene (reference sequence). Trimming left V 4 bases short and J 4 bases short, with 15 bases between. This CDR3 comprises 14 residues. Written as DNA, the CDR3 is TGTGCCAGCAGCCTGGGGACTTCGCATTACGAGCAGTACTTC. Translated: CASSLGTSHYEQYF.

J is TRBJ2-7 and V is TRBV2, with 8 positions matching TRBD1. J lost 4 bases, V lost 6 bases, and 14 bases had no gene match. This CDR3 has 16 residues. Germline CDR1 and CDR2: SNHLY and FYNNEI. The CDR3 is CASRPLETGVGYEQYF. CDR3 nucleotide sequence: TGTGCCAGCAGACCCCTCGAGACAGGGGTGGGGTACGAGCAGTACTTC.

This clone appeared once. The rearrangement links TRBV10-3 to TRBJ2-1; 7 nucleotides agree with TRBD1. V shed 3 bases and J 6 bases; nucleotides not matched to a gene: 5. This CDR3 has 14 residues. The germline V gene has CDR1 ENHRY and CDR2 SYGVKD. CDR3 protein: CAISDLQGSNEQFF. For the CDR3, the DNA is TGTGCCATCAGTGACTTACAGGGGAGCAATGAGCAGTTCTTC.

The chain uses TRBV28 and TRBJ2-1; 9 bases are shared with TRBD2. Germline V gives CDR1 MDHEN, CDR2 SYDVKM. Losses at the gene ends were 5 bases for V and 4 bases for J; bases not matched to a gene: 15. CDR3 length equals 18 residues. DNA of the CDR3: TGTGCCAGCAGTCTAGGAAGCGGGAGGCCCTTCTGGTACAATGAGCAGTTCTTC. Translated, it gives CASSLGSGRPFWYNEQFF.

The CDR3 is CASSVTGNNQPQHF. The CDR3 DNA is TGTGCCAGCAGCGTTACGGGGAACAATCAGCCCCAGCATTTT. The J gene is TRBJ1-5, the V gene TRBV9; D call uncertain. CDR1 SGDLS and CDR2 YYNGEE come from the germline V gene. This CDR3 is 14 amino acids long. V was clipped by 2 bases and J by 3 bases, with 9 bases between them.